The sequence of this TCR beta chain was determined in a study of T cells in Graves' hyperthyroidism and ophthalmopathy. Study-level results: Stable hyperthyroidism was separated from ophthalmopathy by a model based on 13 V-J features. In blood, most of the thyroid clonotypes expanded above 0.001 were also present.

Worth noting for this clonotype: The antigen is undetermined.

TCR beta CDR3 regions were amplified from RNA transcripts. First-round RT-PCR of the TCR CDR3 relied on the HTBI primer set. TCRdb ran MiXCR on the multiplex PCR reads and lists one entry per CDR3 protein. The sample contains around 50,000 distinct CDR3 sequences, approximately 52% of which appear only once. The germline V gene has CDR1 DFQATT and CDR2 SNEGSKA (reference sequence). This CDR3 is built from 13 residues. Trimming took off 3 bases at V and 2 bases at J, with 10 bases between the two ends. The chain carries TRBV20-1 and TRBJ2-5; D unclear. The sequencing sample was made of blood. The receptor was isolated from a woman in her fifties or sixties with Graves' ophthalmopathy. The CDR3 sequence is CSASDLIQETQYF. Written as DNA, the CDR3 is TGCAGTGCTAGCGACCTGATTCAAGAGACCCAGTACTTC.